The T cell receptor beta chain described here comes from a study of blood T cell repertoires in COVID-19. Germline V gives CDR1 MGHRA, CDR2 YSYEKL. The CDR3 runs to 14 residues. V was trimmed by 0 bases and J by 4 bases, leaving 9 bases between them. Sequenced by immunoSEQ multiplex PCR; TCRdb stores in-frame clones only, minus some. This repertoire shows 70,000 to 100,000 clones, about 88% found once; its top ten account for approximately 4.8%. Material: peripheral blood. This sequence was found in a woman at least 80 years old with active COVID-19. The V gene is TRBV4-1, the J gene TRBJ1-2, with D uncertain. This CDR3 is CASSQDRRIYGYTF. The CDR3 DNA follows: TGCGCCAGCAGCCAAGATCGCAGGATCTATGGCTACACCTTC.